One and the same sample provided the 32 T cell receptor beta chains below, sequenced in a study of early T cells in non-severe SARS-CoV-2 infection. Via MiXCR, TCRdb re-called the 5' RACE reads, giving one row per CDR3 protein. The data contain tens of thousands of distinct CDR3 sequences, 16% of them seen just once; the ten biggest clones take up 4.5% to 6.5%. This material consisted of whole blood, taken at baseline. These receptor sequences come from an adult who was a healthcare worker with PCR-confirmed SARS-CoV-2 infection or an uninfected control (not recorded which).

The CDR3 DNA sequence: TGTGCCAGCAGCTCATACGGGACTAACTACGAGCAGTACTTC. The encoded protein is CASSSYGTNYEQYF. V gene TRBV7-2 combines with J gene TRBJ2-7; 7 bases align to TRBD2. The CDR3 sequence is 14 residues long. Per germline, CDR1 SGHTA and CDR2 FQGNSA. The ends lost 4 bases at V and 3 bases at J; junction bases unmatched: 6.

The CDR3 bases are TGTGCCAGCAGCCCAGGGGGCGGAAAACTGTTTTTT. Translating it yields CASSPGGGKLFF. The chain has TRBV7-9 and TRBJ1-4, with 8 bases aligning to TRBD1. This CDR3 is 12 amino acids long. After removal of 5 bases from V and 10 bases from J, the junction contained 3 bases not matched to a gene. CDR1 and CDR2 (germline): SEHNR, FQNEAQ (reference sequence). The variable domain in full, with the rest retrieved from reference TRBV7-9 and TRBJ1-4, is DTGVSQNPRHKITKRGQNVTFRCDPISEHNRLYWYRQTLGQGPEFLTYFQNEAQLEKSRLLSDRFSAERPKGSFSTLEIQRTEQGDSAMYLCASSPGGGKLFFGSGTQLSVL.

This chain joins TRBV11-3 and TRBJ2-5; D remains ambiguous. V was cut by 3 bases and J by 2 bases, with 7 bases left in between. The CDR3 is made up of 13 amino acids. Germline CDR1 is SGHNT and CDR2 is YENEEA. The CDR3 spells CASSFGPQETQYF. The CDR3 DNA reads as TGTGCCAGCAGCTTCGGACCGCAAGAGACCCAGTACTTC.

The rearrangement links TRBV9 to TRBJ2-3; D is ambiguous. Germline assignment: CDR1 SGDLS and CDR2 YYNGEE. The V end lost 0 bases, the J end lost 4 bases, and 9 bases lay between the germline ends. The CDR3 has 14 amino acids. The CDR3 loop is CASSVGGIADTQYF. The CDR3 coding sequence is TGTGCCAGCAGCGTAGGCGGTATCGCAGATACGCAGTATTTT.

The rearrangement links TRBV18 to TRBJ2-3, with D hard to call. Germline V CDR1 and CDR2: KGHSH, LQKENI. The length of the CDR3 is 13 residues. V lost 4 bases to trimming and J lost 4 bases, with 9 bases between them. Written as DNA, the CDR3 is TGTGCCAGCTCACAAACATGGGCAGATACGCAGTATTTT. Residues: CASSQTWADTQYF.

This clonotype was counted a few times. Germline is not matched at one junction end, which may reflect a read error. This chain uses TRBV6-5 with TRBJ1-6, with D uncertain. Germline V gene sequence: CDR1 MNHEY, CDR2 SVGAGI. The CDR3 runs 15 residues. CDR3 amino acids: CASRTSTLINSPPHF. In DNA, the CDR3 is TGTGCCAGCAGAACCAGTACGCTGATCAATTCACCCCCCCACTTT.

This clonotype was picked up many times. The genes are TRBV7-8 and TRBJ2-5; TRBD2 matches 8 bases. CDR1 is SGHVS and CDR2 is FQNEAQ in the germline V gene. Germline trimming cut 6 bases from V and 4 bases from J; bases unmatched to any gene: 13. The CDR3 is made up of 16 amino acids. CDR3 loop: CASSFTSGGGLETQYF. The DNA for the CDR3 is TGTGCCAGCAGTTTCACTAGCGGAGGGGGTTTAGAGACCCAGTACTTC.

This clonotype was detected only a few times. V usage is TRBV7-8 and J usage is TRBJ1-4; D perhaps matches TRBD1 (6 bases). Germline V gene data show CDR1 as SGHVS and CDR2 as FQNEAQ. This CDR3 contains 13 residues. V lost 5 bases, J lost 7 bases, and 11 bases lay in between. CDR3 nucleotide sequence: TGTGCCAGCAGCGTCCGGACAGTTGAAAAACTGTTTTTT. The encoded protein is CASSVRTVEKLFF.

DNA of the CDR3: TGTGCCAGCTCACCGTTAAAGGCAGGAGGGCAGCCCCAGCATTTT. Protein sequence: CASSPLKAGGQPQHF. The chain recombines TRBV18 with TRBJ1-5; D remains unclear. The CDR3 has 15 amino acids. Germline CDR1 is KGHSH and CDR2 is LQKENI. V shed 3 bases and J shed 7 bases, with 16 bases lying between them.

Only a few counts were recorded for this clonotype. V usage is TRBV29-1 and J usage is TRBJ1-6, with 8 bases lining up with TRBD1. Trimming at V came to 3 bases and at J to 9 bases, leaving 10 bases not matched to a gene. The CDR3 runs 15 residues. The germline CDR1 and CDR2 sequences are SQVTM and ANQGSEA. This chain's CDR3 is CSVDSTDRVFSPLHF. The CDR3 DNA is TGCAGCGTTGATAGTACGGACAGGGTTTTTTCACCCCTCCACTTT.

The chain employs TRBV7-2 and TRBJ2-1; no clear D gene. The CDR3 contains 18 residues. Trimming shortened V by 5 bases and J by 3 bases, and 23 bases separated the two germline ends. CDR1 is SGHTA, CDR2 FQGNSA, per germline. The CDR3 is CASSIRRRSWVGYNEQFF. CDR3 nucleotide sequence: TGTGCCAGCAGCATACGGCGAAGAAGCTGGGTTGGCTACAATGAGCAGTTCTTC.

In its sample, this clonotype was seen once. The chain has TRBV19 and TRBJ2-5; D gene unclear. Trimming shortened V by 5 bases and J by 2 bases, and 9 bases separated the two germline ends. The CDR3 is made up of 13 amino acids. The germline V gene has CDR1 LNHDA and CDR2 SQIVND (reference sequence). In nucleotides, the CDR3 is TGTGCCAGTAGTGTTACGGTACAAGAGACCCAGTACTTC. It encodes CASSVTVQETQYF.

The rearrangement joins TRBV2 to TRBJ2-7, with TRBD2 matching 8 bases. From germline, CDR1 is SNHLY and CDR2 FYNNEI. This CDR3 spans 15 amino acids. V shed 1 base and J 3 bases; nucleotides not matched to a gene: 5. Here the CDR3 DNA reads TGTGCCAGCAGTGAAGAGTGGCTAGCGGGCTACGAGCAGTACTTC. Its protein is CASSEEWLAGYEQYF. The variable domain in full, completed from reference TRBV2 and TRBJ2-7, reads EPEVTQTPSHQVTQMGQEVILRCVPISNHLYFYWYRQILGQKVEFLVSFYNNEISEKSEIFDDQFSVERPDGSNFTLKIRSTKLEDSAMYFCASSEEWLAGYEQYFGPGTRLTVT.

This clonotype appeared a few times. The CDR3 region has the DNA TGCAGTGCTACGGACTCGGCTCGAGAGACCCAGTACTTC. It codes for CSATDSARETQYF. The rearrangement uses TRBV20-1 and TRBJ2-5; TRBD2 might be the D (5 bases). The germline CDR1 and CDR2 sequences are DFQATT and SNEGSKA (reference sequence). This CDR3 contains 13 residues. V dropped 4 bases and J dropped 4 bases, with 13 bases sitting between them.

The chain employs TRBV4-3 and TRBJ2-1; D is perhaps TRBD2 (6 bases). The germline V gene has CDR1 LGHNA and CDR2 YSLEER. Deletions cut 0 bases from V and 1 base from J, with 10 bases between. The CDR3 covers 16 residues. CDR3 in DNA: TGCGCCAGCAGCCAAGATTACGGGAGTTCCTACAATGAGCAGTTCTTC. Amino acid sequence: CASSQDYGSSYNEQFF.

V is TRBV30 and J is TRBJ2-3; the match to TRBD2 covers 8 bases. The CDR3 extends over 14 amino acids. V lost 5 bases, J lost 1 base, and 5 bases stayed unmatched. Germline V gene lookup returns CDR1 GTSNPN and CDR2 SVGIG (reference sequence). The CDR3 nucleotides are TGTGCCTGGGGAAGAGCGGGAGGCACAGATACGCAGTATTTT. Amino acid sequence: CAWGRAGGTDTQYF. The complete variable domain, with remaining parts taken from reference TRBV30 and TRBJ2-3, reads SQTIHQWPATLVQPVGSPLSLECTVEGTSNPNLYWYRQAAGRGLQLLFYSVGIGQISSEVPQNLSASRPQDRQFILSSKKLLLSDSGFYLCAWGRAGGTDTQYFGPGTRLTVL.

This clonotype was counted ten times or more. The V gene is TRBV24-1, the J gene TRBJ1-1; unclear D gene. There are 12 residues in the CDR3. Germline-derived CDR1 and CDR2 are KGHDR and SFDVKD. V was shortened by 5 bases and J by 3 bases, with 6 bases between the two germline ends. DNA of the CDR3: TGTGCCACCAGTGGGGTGGACACTGAAGCTTTCTTT. Its protein is CATSGVDTEAFF.

This chain uses TRBV7-9 with TRBJ2-3; TRBD2 agrees at 8 bases. The CDR3 extends over 15 amino acids. CDR1 is SEHNR and CDR2 is FQNEAQ in the germline V gene (reference sequence). After removal of 5 bases from V and 4 bases from J, the junction contained 8 bases not matched to a gene. Written as DNA, the CDR3 is TGTGCCAGCAGCCCGAGCGGGAGCCAGTCAGATACGCAGTATTTT. Translating it yields CASSPSGSQSDTQYF.

This clonotype was seen many times. The CDR3 DNA reads as TGCAGCGTGACAGGGTCTGACACCGGGGAGCTGTTTTTT. Translated, it gives CSVTGSDTGELFF. J is TRBJ2-2 and V is TRBV29-1; 7 bases align to TRBD1. V lost 6 bases and J lost 3; bases outside the gene matches: 4. This CDR3 contains 13 residues. Germline CDR1 reads SQVTM; CDR2 reads ANQGSEA.

The chain employs TRBV12-3 or TRBV12-4 and TRBJ1-1; D is ambiguous. V was trimmed by 5 bases and J by 0 bases, leaving 4 bases between them. This CDR3 is 12 amino acids long. The CDR3 sequence is CASSRVNTEAFF. The CDR3 DNA reads as TGTGCCAGCAGTCGGGTGAACACTGAAGCTTTCTTT.

The chain combines TRBV6-1 with TRBJ2-3, with a tentative D call TRBD1 (5 bases). Germline V gives CDR1 MNHNS, CDR2 SASEGT. Trimming took off 5 bases at V and 2 bases at J, with 17 bases between the two ends. CDR3 length: 16 amino acids. CDR3 sequence (DNA): TGTGCCAGCAGTCCCAAGGGGCGATTCGTCACAGATACGCAGTATTTT. It specifies CASSPKGRFVTDTQYF.

The chain couples TRBV2 to TRBJ2-2; D not resolved. Germline CDR1 and CDR2: SNHLY and FYNNEI. V lost 1 base, J lost 5 bases, and 8 bases lay in between. The CDR3 covers 14 residues. For the CDR3, the DNA is TGTGCCAGCAGTGAAGGGGTTCGGACCGGGGAGCTGTTTTTT. It is translated as CASSEGVRTGELFF. The entire variable domain, with the rest obtained from reference TRBV2 and TRBJ2-2, is as follows: EPEVTQTPSHQVTQMGQEVILRCVPISNHLYFYWYRQILGQKVEFLVSFYNNEISEKSEIFDDQFSVERPDGSNFTLKIRSTKLEDSAMYFCASSEGVRTGELFFGEGSRLTVL.

This clonotype has ten or more counts. The chain couples TRBV5-1 to TRBJ1-6, with D possibly TRBD1 on 6 matching bases. Deletions cut 1 base from V and 7 bases from J, with 9 bases between. This CDR3 comprises 14 residues. Germline V gene data show CDR1 as SGHRS and CDR2 as YFSETQ. CDR3 sequence reads: CASSLSGQNSPLHF. For the CDR3, the DNA is TGCGCCAGCAGCTTGTCCGGACAGAATTCACCCCTCCACTTT.

This clonotype has a handful of counts. This rearrangement joins TRBV4-1 to TRBJ1-1; D gene ambiguous. V was clipped by 3 bases and J by 12 bases, with 11 bases between them. There are 11 residues in the CDR3. Germline V gene lookup returns CDR1 MGHRA and CDR2 YSYEKL. In DNA, the CDR3 is TGCGCCAGCAGCCAGGGATTTTCAACTTTCTTT. Translation gives CASSQGFSTFF.

The chain carries TRBV20-1 and TRBJ2-7; 7 positions match TRBD1. Germline V gene lookup returns CDR1 DFQATT and CDR2 SNEGSKA (reference sequence). V was pared by 5 bases and J by 5 bases, with 12 bases of the junction left unmatched. The CDR3 covers 14 residues. The CDR3 loop reads CSALQGSKFDEQYF. The CDR3 nucleotides are TGCAGTGCTCTACAGGGGAGCAAATTCGACGAGCAGTACTTC.

Of note for this clonotype: Likely a read error: the CDR3 ends without its conserved phenylalanine or tryptophan. This chain uses TRBV20-1 with TRBJ2-5; possible D gene TRBD2, 5 bases. The CDR3 totals 13 residues. V was cut by 2 bases and J by 7 bases, with 14 bases left in between. Germline loops: CDR1 DFQATT, CDR2 SNEGSKA (reference sequence). The CDR3, as DNA: TGCAGTGCTAGATTATACCCCCGGGGGACCCAGTACATC. Its protein is CSARLYPRGTQYI.

The J gene is TRBJ2-7, the V gene TRBV5-1, with D possibly being TRBD2 (7 bases). The CDR3 runs 17 residues. V gave up 0 bases and J gave up 2 bases, with 18 bases separating them. CDR1 is SGHRS and CDR2 is YFSETQ in the germline V gene. CDR3 in amino acids: CASSLGPDSGMTYEQYF. The DNA of the CDR3 is TGCGCCAGCAGCTTGGGGCCGGACAGCGGGATGACCTACGAGCAGTACTTC.

This chain connects TRBV20-1 to TRBJ2-3, with TRBD2 matching 13 bases. Trimming cost V 7 bases and J 1 base; bases outside gene matches: 11. The CDR3 runs 17 residues. Germline V gene sequence: CDR1 DFQATT, CDR2 SNEGSKA (reference sequence). The chain's CDR3 is CSVLIRTSGRGTDTQYF. In DNA form, the CDR3 reads TGCAGTGTCCTAATTAGGACTAGCGGGAGAGGCACAGATACGCAGTATTTT.

This clonotype appeared many times. The chain employs TRBV9 and TRBJ2-3; either TRBD1 or TRBD2 may supply D (6 bases each). From germline, CDR1 is SGDLS and CDR2 YYNGEE. V dropped 4 bases and J dropped 3 bases, with 12 bases sitting between them. The CDR3 covers 14 residues. The CDR3 is CASSQGRRTDTQYF. In nucleotides, the CDR3 is TGTGCCAGCAGCCAGGGGAGGCGGACAGATACGCAGTATTTT.

This clonotype was seen a few times. The genes are TRBV19 and TRBJ1-2; tentative D call: TRBD1 (5 bases). The germline CDR1 and CDR2 sequences are LNHDA and SQIVND (reference sequence). Trimming left V 5 bases short and J 5 bases short, with 15 bases between. The CDR3 totals 14 residues. This chain's CDR3 is CASSQGNRGYGYTF. The CDR3 DNA reads TGTGCCAGTAGTCAAGGGAATAGGGGATATGGCTACACCTTC.

The J gene is TRBJ2-7, the V gene TRBV29-1, with 12 bases that match TRBD2. CDR1 SQVTM and CDR2 ANQGSEA come from the germline V gene. CDR3 length equals 17 residues. V shed 2 bases and J 0 bases; nucleotides not matched to a gene: 8. CDR3 DNA sequence: TGCAGCGTTGAACTTCCTAGCGGGAGGGATAGCTCCTACGAGCAGTACTTC. It yields the protein CSVELPSGRDSSYEQYF.

The chain recombines TRBV30 with TRBJ1-1, with D uncertain. V was shortened by 4 bases and J by 3 bases, with 9 bases between the two germline ends. Germline V gives CDR1 GTSNPN, CDR2 SVGIG (reference sequence). This CDR3 comprises 12 residues. CDR3 coding DNA: TGTGCCTGGACCTTCTTGGACACTGAAGCTTTCTTT. Translating it yields CAWTFLDTEAFF. The full variable domain, with the rest looked up from reference TRBV30 and TRBJ1-1, is SQTIHQWPATLVQPVGSPLSLECTVEGTSNPNLYWYRQAAGRGLQLLFYSVGIGQISSEVPQNLSASRPQDRQFILSSKKLLLSDSGFYLCAWTFLDTEAFFGQGTRLTVV.